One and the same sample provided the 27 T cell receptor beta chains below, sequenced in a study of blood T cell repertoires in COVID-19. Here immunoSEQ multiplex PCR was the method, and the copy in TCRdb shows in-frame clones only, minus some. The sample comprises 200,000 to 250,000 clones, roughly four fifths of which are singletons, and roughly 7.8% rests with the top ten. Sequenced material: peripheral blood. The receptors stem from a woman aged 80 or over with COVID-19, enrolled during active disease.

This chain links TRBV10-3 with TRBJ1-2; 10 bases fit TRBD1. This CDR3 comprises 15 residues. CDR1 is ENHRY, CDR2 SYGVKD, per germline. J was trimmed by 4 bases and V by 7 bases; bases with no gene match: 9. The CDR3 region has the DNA TGTGCCATCACCAATCGGGACAGGGGCATCTATGGCTACACCTTC. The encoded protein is CAITNRDRGIYGYTF.

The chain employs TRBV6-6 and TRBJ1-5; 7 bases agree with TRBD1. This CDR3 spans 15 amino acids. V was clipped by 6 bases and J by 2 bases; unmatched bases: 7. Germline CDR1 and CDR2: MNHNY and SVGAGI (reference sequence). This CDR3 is CASRRQGERNQPQHF. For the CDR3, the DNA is TGTGCCAGCAGGAGACAGGGAGAACGCAATCAGCCCCAGCATTTT.

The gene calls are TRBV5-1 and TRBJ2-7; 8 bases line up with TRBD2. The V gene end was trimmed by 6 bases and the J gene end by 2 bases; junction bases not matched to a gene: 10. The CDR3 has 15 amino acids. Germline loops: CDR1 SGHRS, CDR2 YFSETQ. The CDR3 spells CASKGNNSGTYEQYF. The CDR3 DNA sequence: TGCGCCAGCAAAGGGAATAATAGCGGGACCTACGAGCAGTACTTC.

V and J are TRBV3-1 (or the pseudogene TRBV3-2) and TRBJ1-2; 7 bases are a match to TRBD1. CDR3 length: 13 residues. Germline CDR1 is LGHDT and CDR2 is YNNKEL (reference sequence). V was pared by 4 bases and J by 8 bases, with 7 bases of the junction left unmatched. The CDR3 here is CASSPTGVDGYTF. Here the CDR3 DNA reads TGTGCCAGCAGCCCTACAGGGGTCGACGGCTACACCTTC.

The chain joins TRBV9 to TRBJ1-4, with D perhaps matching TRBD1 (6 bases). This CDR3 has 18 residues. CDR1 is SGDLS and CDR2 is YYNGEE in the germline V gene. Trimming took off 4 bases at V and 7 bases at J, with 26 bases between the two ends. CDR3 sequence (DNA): TGTGCCAGCAGCCGTAGTACCCGCCCTTCAGGGGATGGTGAAAAACTGTTTTTT. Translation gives CASSRSTRPSGDGEKLFF.

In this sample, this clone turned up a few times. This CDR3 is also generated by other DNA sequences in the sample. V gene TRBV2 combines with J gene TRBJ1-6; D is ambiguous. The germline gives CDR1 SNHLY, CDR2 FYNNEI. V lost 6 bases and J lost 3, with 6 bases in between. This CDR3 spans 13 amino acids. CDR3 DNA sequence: TGTGCCAGCAGGCAGGACTATAATTCACCCCTCCACTTT. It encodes CASRQDYNSPLHF.

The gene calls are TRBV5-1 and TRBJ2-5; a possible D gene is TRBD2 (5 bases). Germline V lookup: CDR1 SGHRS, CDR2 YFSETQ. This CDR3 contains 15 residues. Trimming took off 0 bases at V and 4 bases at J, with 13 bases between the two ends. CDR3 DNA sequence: TGCGCCAGCAGCTTGGAGAGAGCCGAGGGAGAGACCCAGTACTTC. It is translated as CASSLERAEGETQYF.

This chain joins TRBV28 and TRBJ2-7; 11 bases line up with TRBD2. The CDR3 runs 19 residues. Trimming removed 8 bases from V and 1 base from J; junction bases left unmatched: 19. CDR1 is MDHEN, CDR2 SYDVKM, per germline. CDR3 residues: CASGDLTSGSAIGSYEQYF. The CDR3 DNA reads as TGTGCCAGCGGAGATCTTACTAGCGGGAGTGCCATTGGGTCCTACGAGCAGTACTTC. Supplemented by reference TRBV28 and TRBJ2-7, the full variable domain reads DVKVTQSSRYLVKRTGEKVFLECVQDMDHENMFWYRQDPGLGLRLIYFSYDVKMKEKGDIPEGYSVSREKKERFSLILESASTNQTSMYLCASGDLTSGSAIGSYEQYFGPGTRLTVT.

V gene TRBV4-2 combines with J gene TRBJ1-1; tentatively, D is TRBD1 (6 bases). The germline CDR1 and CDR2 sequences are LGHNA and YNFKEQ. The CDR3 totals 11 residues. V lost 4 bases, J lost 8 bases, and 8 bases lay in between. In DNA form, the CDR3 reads TGTGCCAGCAGCCGGACAGAAGAAGCTTTCTTT. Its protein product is CASSRTEEAFF.

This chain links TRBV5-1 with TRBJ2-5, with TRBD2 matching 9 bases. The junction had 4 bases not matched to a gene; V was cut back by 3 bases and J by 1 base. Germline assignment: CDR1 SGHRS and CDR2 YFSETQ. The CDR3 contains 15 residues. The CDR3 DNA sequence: TGCGCCAGCAGCTCCGCACTAGCGGGCCAAGAGACCCAGTACTTC. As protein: CASSSALAGQETQYF.

In DNA, the CDR3 is TGTGCCAGCAGCTATGACAAGCTGGTTTCACCCCTCCACTTT. Its protein product is CASSYDKLVSPLHF. The genes are TRBV2 and TRBJ1-6; unclear D gene. Trimming shortened V by 6 bases and J by 9 bases, and 15 bases separated the two germline ends. CDR1 is SNHLY, CDR2 FYNNEI, per germline. The CDR3 is 14 amino acids.

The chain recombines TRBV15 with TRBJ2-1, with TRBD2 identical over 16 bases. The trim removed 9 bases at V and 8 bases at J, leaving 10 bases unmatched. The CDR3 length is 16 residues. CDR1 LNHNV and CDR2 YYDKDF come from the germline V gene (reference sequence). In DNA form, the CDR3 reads TGTGCCACAAGGGGACTAGCGGGAGGGCCGGTCGATGAGCAGTTCTTC. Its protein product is CATRGLAGGPVDEQFF.

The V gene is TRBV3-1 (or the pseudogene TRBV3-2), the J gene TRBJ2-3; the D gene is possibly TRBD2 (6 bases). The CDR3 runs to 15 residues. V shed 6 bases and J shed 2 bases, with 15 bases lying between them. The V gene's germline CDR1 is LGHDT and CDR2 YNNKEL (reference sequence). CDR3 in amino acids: CASSRRAGNTDTQYF. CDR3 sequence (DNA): TGTGCCAGCAGTCGACGAGCGGGCAACACAGATACGCAGTATTTT.

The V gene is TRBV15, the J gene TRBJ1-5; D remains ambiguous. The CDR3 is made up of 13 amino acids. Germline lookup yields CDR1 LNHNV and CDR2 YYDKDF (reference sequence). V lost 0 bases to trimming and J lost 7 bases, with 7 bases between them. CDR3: CATSRDRLQPQHF. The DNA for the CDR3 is TGTGCCACCAGCAGAGATCGTCTCCAGCCCCAGCATTTT.

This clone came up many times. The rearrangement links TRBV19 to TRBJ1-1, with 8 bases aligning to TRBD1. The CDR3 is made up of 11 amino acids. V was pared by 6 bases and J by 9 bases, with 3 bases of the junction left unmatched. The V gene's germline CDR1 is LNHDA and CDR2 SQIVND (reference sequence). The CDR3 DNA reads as TGTGCCAGTAGCCAGGGGGCTAAAGCTTTCTTT. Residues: CASSQGAKAFF.

The CDR3 region is CASSLIPPSGSTFRYEQYF. CDR3 nucleotide sequence: TGTGCCAGCAGTTTAATCCCCCCTAGCGGGAGCACGTTCAGATACGAGCAGTACTTC. This chain uses TRBV27 with TRBJ2-7, with 10 bases that match TRBD2. Germline assignment: CDR1 MNHEY and CDR2 SMNVEV (reference sequence). Trimming at V came to 2 bases and at J to 4 bases, leaving 17 bases not matched to a gene. The CDR3 has 19 amino acids.

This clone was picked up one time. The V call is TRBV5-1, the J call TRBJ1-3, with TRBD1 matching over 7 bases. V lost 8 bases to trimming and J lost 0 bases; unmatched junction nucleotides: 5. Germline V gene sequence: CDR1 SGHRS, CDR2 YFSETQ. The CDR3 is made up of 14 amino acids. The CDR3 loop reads CASRQGDSGNTIYF. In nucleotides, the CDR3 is TGCGCCAGTCGACAGGGAGACTCTGGAAACACCATATATTTT. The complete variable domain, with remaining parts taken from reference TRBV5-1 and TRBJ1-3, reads KAGVTQTPRYLIKTRGQQVTLSCSPISGHRSVSWYQQTPGQGLQFLFEYFSETQRNKGNFPGRFSGRQFSNSRSEMNVSTLELGDSALYLCASRQGDSGNTIYFGEGSWLTVV.

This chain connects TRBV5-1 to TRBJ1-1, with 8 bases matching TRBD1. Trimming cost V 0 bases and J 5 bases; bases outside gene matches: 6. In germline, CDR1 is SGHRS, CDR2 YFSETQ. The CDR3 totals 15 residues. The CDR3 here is CASSLADRGWTEAFF. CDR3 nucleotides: TGCGCCAGCAGCTTGGCCGACAGGGGTTGGACTGAAGCTTTCTTT.

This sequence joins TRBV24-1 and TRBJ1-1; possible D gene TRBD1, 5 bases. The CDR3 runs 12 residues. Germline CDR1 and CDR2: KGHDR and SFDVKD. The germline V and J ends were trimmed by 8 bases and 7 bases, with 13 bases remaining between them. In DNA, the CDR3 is TGTGCCACCAAAGCCAGGGCGGATGAAGCTTTCTTT. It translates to CATKARADEAFF.

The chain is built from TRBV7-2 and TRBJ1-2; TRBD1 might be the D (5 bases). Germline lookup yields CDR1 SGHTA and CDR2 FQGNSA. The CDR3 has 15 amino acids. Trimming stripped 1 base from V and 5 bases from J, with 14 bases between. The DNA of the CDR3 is TGTGCCAGCAGCTTAGGGCCAGGGAAGGGATATGGCTACACCTTC. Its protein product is CASSLGPGKGYGYTF.

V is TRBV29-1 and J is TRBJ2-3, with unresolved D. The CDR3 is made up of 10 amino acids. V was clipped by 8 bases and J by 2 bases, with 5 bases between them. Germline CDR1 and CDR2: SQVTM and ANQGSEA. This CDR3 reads CSSYTDTQYF. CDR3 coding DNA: TGCAGCTCCTACACAGATACGCAGTATTTT.

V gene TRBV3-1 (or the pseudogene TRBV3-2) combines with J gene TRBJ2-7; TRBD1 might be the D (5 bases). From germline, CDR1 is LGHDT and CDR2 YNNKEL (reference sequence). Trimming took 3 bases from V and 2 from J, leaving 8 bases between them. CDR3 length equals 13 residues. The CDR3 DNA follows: TGTGCCAGCAGCCACAGGGTCCCCTACGAGCAGTACTTC. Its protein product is CASSHRVPYEQYF.

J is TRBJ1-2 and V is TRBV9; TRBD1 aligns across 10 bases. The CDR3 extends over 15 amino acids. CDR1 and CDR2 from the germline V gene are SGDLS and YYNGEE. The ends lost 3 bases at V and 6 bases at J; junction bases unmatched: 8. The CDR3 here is CASSAEGQGEHGYTF. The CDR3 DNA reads TGTGCCAGCAGCGCTGAAGGACAGGGGGAACATGGCTACACCTTC. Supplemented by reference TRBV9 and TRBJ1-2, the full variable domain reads DSGVTQTPKHLITATGQRVTLRCSPRSGDLSVYWYQQSLDQGLQFLIQYYNGEERAKGNILERFSAQQFPDLHSELNLSSLELGDSALYFCASSAEGQGEHGYTFGSGTRLTVV.

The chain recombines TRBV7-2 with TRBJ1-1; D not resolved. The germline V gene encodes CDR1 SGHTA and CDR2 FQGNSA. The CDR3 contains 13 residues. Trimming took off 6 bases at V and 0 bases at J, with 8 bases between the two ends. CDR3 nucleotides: TGTGCCAGCAGGAGGCCTGTGAACACTGAAGCTTTCTTT. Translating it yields CASRRPVNTEAFF.

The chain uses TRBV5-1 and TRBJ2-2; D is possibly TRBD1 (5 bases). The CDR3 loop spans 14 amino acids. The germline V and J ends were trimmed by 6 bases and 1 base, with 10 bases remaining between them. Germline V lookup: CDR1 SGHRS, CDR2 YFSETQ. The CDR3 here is CASTKGKNTGELFF. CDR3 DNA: TGCGCCAGCACGAAGGGGAAGAACACCGGGGAGCTGTTTTTT.

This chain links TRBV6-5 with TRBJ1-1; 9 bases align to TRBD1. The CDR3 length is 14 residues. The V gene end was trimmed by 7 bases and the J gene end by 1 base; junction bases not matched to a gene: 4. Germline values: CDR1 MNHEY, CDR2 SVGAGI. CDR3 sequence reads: CASTPDRGNTEAFF. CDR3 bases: TGTGCCAGCACCCCGGACAGGGGGAACACTGAAGCTTTCTTT.

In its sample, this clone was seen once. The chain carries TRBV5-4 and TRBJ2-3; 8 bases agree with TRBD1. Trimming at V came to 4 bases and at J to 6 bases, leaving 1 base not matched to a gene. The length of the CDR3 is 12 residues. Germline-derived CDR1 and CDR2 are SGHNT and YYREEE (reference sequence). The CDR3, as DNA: TGTGCCAGCAGCCGGGACAGGGATACGCAGTATTTT. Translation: CASSRDRDTQYF.